The source of this T cell receptor (beta chain) is a study of beta chain features in type 1 diabetes. Background on the study: Patients were similar to healthy donors in age and gender (as well as in cell yields).

Notes on the study in general: The study found moderately but significantly shorter TCRB CDR3s in all four CD4+ subsets of Type 1 diabetes patients.

Every isolated RNA sample was fully reverse transcribed, so sequencing captured expressed TCRB transcripts. Each sample of naive, central memory or regulatory T cells had, on average, approximately 3.5 million reads. Using immunoSEQ multiplex PCR, the repertoire was profiled, and TCRdb retains in-frame clones only, with some absent. Among about 160,000 clones, around 8.3% were seen once, and the ten largest hold 0.45% to 0.55%. As regards this clone: The antigen is not known.

Trimming took off 6 bases at V and 2 bases at J, with 10 bases between the two ends. Germline-derived CDR1 and CDR2 are SGHVS and FNYEAQ. The length of the CDR3 is 14 residues. The gene calls are TRBV7-6 and TRBJ1-4; maybe TRBD1 (5 bases). Sequencing was done on a sample of central memory CD4+ T cells from blood. This receptor was identified in a woman aged 18-29 years with type 1 diabetes. CDR3 sequence reads: CASSPDSTNEKLFF. CDR3 nucleotides: TGTGCCAGCAGTCCTGACAGTACTAATGAAAAACTGTTTTTT.